The clone carrying this T cell receptor beta chain was seen only a few times. The antigen is undetermined. The data are from a study of PD-1 blockade in classical Hodgkin lymphoma. At the level of the study: Intravenous infusions of nivolumab 3 mg/kg reached patients every 2 weeks.

Trimming shortened V by 4 bases and J by 2 bases, and 8 bases separated the two germline ends. The germline V gene encodes CDR1 SEHNR and CDR2 FQNEAQ (reference sequence). This CDR3 comprises 13 residues. Time point indicated: cycle 4 day 1 (C4D1), after 5 to 7 weeks of nivolumab. Each and every patient relapsed after autologous stem cell transplantation, and patients got differing brentuximab vedotin exposure. Reported best responses ranged across complete response, partial response or progressive disease. Study-wide findings and caveats: Newly diagnosed patients reportedly had lower baseline TCR diversity than healthy donors. CD8+ TCR diversity did not rise significantly by C4D1, unlike CD4+.

This table comes from immunoSEQ multiplex PCR, and its TCRdb copy is limited to in-frame clones, with some not included. Among approximately 65,000 clones, around 90% were seen once, and the ten largest hold roughly 8%. The clonotype was recovered from a human donor with classical Hodgkin lymphoma. The chain links TRBV7-9 to TRBJ1-2; weak D call: TRBD1 (5 bases). Sequences were derived from peripheral blood mononuclear cells (PBMCs), sampled before the fourth cycle of nivolumab. CDR3 DNA: TGTGCCAGCAGCTCGACAGCCAACTATGGCTACACCTTC. Encoded protein: CASSSTANYGYTF.